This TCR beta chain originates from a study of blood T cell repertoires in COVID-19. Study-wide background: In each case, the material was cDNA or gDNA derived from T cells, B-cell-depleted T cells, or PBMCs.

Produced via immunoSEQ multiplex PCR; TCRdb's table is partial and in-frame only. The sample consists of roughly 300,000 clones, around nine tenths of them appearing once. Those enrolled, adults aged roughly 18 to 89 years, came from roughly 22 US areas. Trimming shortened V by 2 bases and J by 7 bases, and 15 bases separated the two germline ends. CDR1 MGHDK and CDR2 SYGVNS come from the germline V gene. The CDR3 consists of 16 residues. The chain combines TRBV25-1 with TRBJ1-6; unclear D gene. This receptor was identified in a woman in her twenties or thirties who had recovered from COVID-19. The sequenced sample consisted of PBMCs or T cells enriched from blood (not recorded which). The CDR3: CASSETVSGLNSPLHF. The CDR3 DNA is TGTGCCAGCAGTGAAACTGTGTCGGGTCTAAATTCACCCCTCCACTTT. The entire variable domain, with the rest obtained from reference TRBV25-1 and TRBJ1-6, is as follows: EADIYQTPRYLVIGTGKKITLECSQTMGHDKMYWYQQDPGMELHLIHYSYGVNSTEKGDLSSESTVSRIRTEHFPLTLESARPSHTSQYLCASSETVSGLNSPLHFGNGTRLTVT.